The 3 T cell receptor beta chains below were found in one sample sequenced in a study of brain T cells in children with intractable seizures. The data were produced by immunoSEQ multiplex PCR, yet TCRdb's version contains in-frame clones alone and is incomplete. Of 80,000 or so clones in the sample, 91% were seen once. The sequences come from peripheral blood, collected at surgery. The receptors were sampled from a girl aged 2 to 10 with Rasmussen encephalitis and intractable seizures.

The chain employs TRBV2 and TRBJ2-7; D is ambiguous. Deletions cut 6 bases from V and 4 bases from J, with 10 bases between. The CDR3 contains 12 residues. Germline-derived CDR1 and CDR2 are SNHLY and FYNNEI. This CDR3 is CASSLGSYEQYF. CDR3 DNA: TGTGCCAGCAGCCTAGGATCTTACGAGCAGTACTTC.

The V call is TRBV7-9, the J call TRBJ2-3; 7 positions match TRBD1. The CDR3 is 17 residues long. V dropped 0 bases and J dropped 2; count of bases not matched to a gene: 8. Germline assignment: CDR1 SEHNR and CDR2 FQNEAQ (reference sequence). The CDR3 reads CASSLAVTGTNTDTQYF. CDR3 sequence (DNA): TGTGCCAGCAGCTTAGCAGTGACAGGGACAAACACAGATACGCAGTATTTT.

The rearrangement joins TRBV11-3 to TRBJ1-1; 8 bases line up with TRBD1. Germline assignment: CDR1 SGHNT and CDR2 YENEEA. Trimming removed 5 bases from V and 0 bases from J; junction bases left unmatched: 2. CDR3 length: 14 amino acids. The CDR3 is CASSPTGVNTEAFF. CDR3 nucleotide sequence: TGTGCCAGCAGCCCGACAGGGGTGAACACTGAAGCTTTCTTT.